The following is a TCR beta chain sequence with its context. Antigen specificity is unknown. TCR beta libraries were built with iRepertoire HTBI primers and Arm-PCR of CDR3 regions. TCRdb passed the multiplex PCR reads through MiXCR, listing each CDR3 protein once. Counted here are about 610,000 distinct CDR3 sequences, roughly 16% occurring once; the ten biggest clones make up around 12%. This sample is part of a study of regulatory T cells in long-lasting Graves disease. The study, taken as a whole, reports: With persistent disease, TRBV28, TRBJ1-2 and TRBJ2-5 were the favored segments.

CDR1 and CDR2 from the germline V gene are SGHRS and YFSETQ. Trimming left V 4 bases short and J 3 bases short, with 13 bases between. The CDR3 runs to 14 residues. Documented time point: newly diagnosed GD, antithyroid drugs for less than 3 months. The TCR library was prepared using RNA isolated from PBMCs. Graves' disease diagnoses used American Thyroid Association guidelines. These same data were also listed under a study on T cells in Graves' hyperthyroidism and ophthalmopathy.

This sample comprised peripheral blood mononuclear cells (PBMCs), obtained at new diagnosis, from a patient treated with antithyroid drugs. The sequence came from a man in his late teens or twenties with Graves disease. The chain recombines TRBV5-1 with TRBJ1-1; D is perhaps TRBD1 (6 bases). The DNA for the CDR3 is TGCGCCAGCAGCCGTACCAACAGGGACACTGAAGCTTTCTTT. Translation: CASSRTNRDTEAFF.